This entry concerns a single T cell receptor (beta chain). The data originate from a study of OX40 agonist ivuxolimab in advanced cancers. Study details: Ivuxolimab, an agonist antibody against OX40 (CD134), was given to patients. Subjects had a mean age of 60 years, with a range of about 23 to 79; just over 80% were male.

The CDR3 covers 15 residues. The V segment lost 4 bases and the J segment 0 bases; nucleotides outside the gene matches: 5. Germline V gene lookup returns CDR1 MGHRA and CDR2 YSYEKL. The assay was immunoSEQ multiplex PCR, and TCRdb's table has in-frame clones only and misses some. The repertoire holds around 50,000 clones, with about 81% as singletons. This material consisted of CD4+ or CD8+ T cells sorted from blood, taken in a trial of the OX40 agonist ivuxolimab. The sequence derives from an adult with an advanced solid tumor such as melanoma, head and neck, liver or kidney cancer. The V call is TRBV4-1, the J call TRBJ1-2; 7 bases agree with TRBD1. CDR3 protein: CASSLWDRANYGYTF. CDR3 DNA sequence: TGCGCCAGCAGCCTTTGGGACAGAGCTAACTATGGCTACACCTTC.